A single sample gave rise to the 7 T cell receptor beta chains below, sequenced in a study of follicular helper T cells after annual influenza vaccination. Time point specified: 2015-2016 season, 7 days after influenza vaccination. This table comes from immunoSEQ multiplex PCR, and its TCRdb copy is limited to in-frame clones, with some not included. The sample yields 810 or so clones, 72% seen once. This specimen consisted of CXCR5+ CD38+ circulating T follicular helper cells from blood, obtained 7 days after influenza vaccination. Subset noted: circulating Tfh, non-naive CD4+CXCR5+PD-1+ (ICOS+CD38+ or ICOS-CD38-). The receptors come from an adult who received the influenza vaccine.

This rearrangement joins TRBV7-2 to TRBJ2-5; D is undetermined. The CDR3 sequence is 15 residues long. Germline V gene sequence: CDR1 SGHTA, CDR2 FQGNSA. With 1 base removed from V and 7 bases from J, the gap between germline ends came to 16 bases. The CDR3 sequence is CASSLGVRTSGTQYF. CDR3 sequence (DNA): TGTGCCAGCAGCTTAGGGGTGCGTACCTCCGGGACCCAGTACTTC.

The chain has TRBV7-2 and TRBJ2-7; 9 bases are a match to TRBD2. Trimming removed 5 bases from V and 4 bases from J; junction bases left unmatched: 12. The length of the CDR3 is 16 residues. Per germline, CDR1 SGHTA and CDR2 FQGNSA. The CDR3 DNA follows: TGTGCCAGCAGCCAACACATGACTAGCGGCGGATACGAGCAGTACTTC. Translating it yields CASSQHMTSGGYEQYF.

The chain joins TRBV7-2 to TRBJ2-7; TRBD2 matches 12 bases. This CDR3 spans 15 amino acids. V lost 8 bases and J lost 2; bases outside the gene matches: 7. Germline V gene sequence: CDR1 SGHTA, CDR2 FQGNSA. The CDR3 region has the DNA TGTGCCAGCTCTCCGTCTAGCGGGGGGGCCTACGAGCAGTACTTC. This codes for CASSPSSGGAYEQYF.

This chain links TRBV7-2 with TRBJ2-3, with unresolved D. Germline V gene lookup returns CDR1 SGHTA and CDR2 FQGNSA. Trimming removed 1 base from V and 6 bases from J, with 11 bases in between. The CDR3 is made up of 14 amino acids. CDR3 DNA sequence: TGTGCCAGCAGCTTAGGTCTAGAATTGGATACGCAGTATTTT. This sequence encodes CASSLGLELDTQYF.

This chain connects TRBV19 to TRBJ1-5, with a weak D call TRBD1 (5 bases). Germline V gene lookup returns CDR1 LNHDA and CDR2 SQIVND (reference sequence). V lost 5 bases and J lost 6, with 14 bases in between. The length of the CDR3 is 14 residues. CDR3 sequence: CASSLRVGGQPQHF. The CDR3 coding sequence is TGTGCCAGTAGTCTCAGGGTGGGGGGTCAGCCCCAGCATTTT.

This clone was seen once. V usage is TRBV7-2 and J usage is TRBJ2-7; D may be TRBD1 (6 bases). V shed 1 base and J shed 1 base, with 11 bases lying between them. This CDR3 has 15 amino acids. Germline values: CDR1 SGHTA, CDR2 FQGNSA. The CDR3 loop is CASSLGGTLSYEQYF. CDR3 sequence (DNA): TGTGCCAGCAGCTTAGGAGGGACACTTTCCTACGAGCAGTACTTC.

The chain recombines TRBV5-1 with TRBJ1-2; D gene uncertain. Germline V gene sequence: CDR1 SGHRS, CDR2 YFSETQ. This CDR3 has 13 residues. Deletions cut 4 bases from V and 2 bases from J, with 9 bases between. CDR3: CASSATANYGYTF. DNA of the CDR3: TGCGCCAGCAGCGCGACGGCAAACTATGGCTACACCTTC.